This TCR beta chain is from a study of graft-versus-host responses after intestinal transplantation. Study-level background: Each patient got anti-thymocyte globulin induction, then tacrolimus and steroids for two to four years. Study-wide findings and caveats: Ileal or blood samples showed some GvH clones first, and such clones were also found in recipient marrow.

A word on this clone: The antigen remains unidentified.

The table came from immunoSEQ multiplex PCR; TCRdb's copy has only in-frame clones and leaves some out. The data contain tens of thousands of clones, 83% of them singletons. V was clipped by 2 bases and J by 4 bases, with 11 bases between them. The V gene's germline CDR1 is MNHEY and CDR2 SMNVEV (reference sequence). This CDR3 has 14 residues. The rearrangement joins TRBV27 to TRBJ1-1, with D possibly being TRBD1 (5 bases). Specimen: PBMCs, collected approximately 29 days after intestinal transplant. This sequence was found in a human patient who received an intestinal transplant, so some T cells may come from the graft donor. The CDR3 is CASSLRPGSTEAFF. The DNA of the CDR3 is TGTGCCAGCAGTTTACGCCCAGGGAGCACTGAAGCTTTCTTT.